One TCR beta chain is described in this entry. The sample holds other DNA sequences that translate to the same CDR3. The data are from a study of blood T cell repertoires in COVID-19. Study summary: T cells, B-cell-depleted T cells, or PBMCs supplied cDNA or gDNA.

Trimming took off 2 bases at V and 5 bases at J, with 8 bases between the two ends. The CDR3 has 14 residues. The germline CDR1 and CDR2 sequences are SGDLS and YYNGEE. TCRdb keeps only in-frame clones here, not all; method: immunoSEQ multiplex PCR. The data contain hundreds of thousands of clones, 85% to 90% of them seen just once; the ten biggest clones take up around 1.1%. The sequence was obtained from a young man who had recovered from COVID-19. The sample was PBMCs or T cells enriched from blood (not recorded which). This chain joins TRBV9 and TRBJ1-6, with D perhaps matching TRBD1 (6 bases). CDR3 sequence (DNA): TGTGCCAGCAGCGTCGGACAGAATAATTCACCCCTCCACTTT. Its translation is CASSVGQNNSPLHF.